This TCR beta chain was documented in a study of cytomegalovirus exposure and HLA in healthy donors. Whole-study findings and limits: In an earlier analysis, about 87% or about 30%: the productive usage of most TCR beta V segments. The study reported that TCR beta sequences accurately predicted HLA-A and HLA-B alleles in most subjects.

A multiplex PCR was run with 60 Vbeta primers and 13 Jbeta primers. TCRdb's copy holds only in-frame clones and misses some; the assay was immunoSEQ multiplex PCR. The sample lists approximately 100,000 clones; 65% to 80% were seen once. Note on this clone: The antigen is not known. In the same sample, other DNA sequences code for this CDR3.

Donors were nominally healthy when sampled, though unrecorded immune exposures were likely. From germline, CDR1 is MNHEY and CDR2 SVGAGI. This CDR3 is built from 13 residues. V was pared by 6 bases and J by 1 base, with 9 bases between. The sequenced sample consisted of PBMCs. The receptor's source is a woman in her 50s in good health and CMV-seropositive. The chain uses TRBV6-5 and TRBJ1-1; no clear D gene. The CDR3 here is CASRYTGNTEAFF. Here the CDR3 DNA reads TGTGCCAGCAGATACACCGGGAACACTGAAGCTTTCTTT.